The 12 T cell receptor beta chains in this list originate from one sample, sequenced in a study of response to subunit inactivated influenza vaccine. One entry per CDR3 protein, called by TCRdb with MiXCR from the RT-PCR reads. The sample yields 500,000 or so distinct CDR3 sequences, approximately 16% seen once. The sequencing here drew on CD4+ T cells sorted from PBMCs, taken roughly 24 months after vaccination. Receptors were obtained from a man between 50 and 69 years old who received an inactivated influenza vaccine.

In nucleotides, the CDR3 is TGTGCCAGCAGTCGCCGTGGGGGTAGCGAGCAGTACTTC. The encoded protein is CASSRRGGSEQYF. The chain couples TRBV6-2 or TRBV6-3 to TRBJ2-7; either TRBD1 or TRBD2 may supply D (5 bases each). The CDR3 is 13 residues long. Germline V gene lookup returns CDR1 MNHEY and CDR2 SVGEGT. Trimming cost V 5 bases and J 6 bases, with 14 bases left between them.

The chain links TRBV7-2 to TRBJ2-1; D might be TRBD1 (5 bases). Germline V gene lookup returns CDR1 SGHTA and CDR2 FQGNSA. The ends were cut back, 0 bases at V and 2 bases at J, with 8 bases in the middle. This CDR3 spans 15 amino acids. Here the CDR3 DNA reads TGTGCCAGCAGCTTAGCGGCAGGGACCTACAATGAGCAGTTCTTC. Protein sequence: CASSLAAGTYNEQFF.

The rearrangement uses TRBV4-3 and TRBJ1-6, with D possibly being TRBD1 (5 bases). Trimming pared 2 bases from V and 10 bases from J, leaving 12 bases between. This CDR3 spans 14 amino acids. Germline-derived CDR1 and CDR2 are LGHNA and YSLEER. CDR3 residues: CASSQQGKDSPLHF. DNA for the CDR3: TGCGCCAGCAGCCAACAGGGAAAGGACTCACCCCTCCACTTT.

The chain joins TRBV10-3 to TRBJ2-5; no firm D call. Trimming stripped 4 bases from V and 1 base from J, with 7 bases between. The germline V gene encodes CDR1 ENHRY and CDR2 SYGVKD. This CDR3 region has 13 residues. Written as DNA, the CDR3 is TGTGCCATCAGTGGGTACAGCCAAGAGACCCAGTACTTC. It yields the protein CAISGYSQETQYF.

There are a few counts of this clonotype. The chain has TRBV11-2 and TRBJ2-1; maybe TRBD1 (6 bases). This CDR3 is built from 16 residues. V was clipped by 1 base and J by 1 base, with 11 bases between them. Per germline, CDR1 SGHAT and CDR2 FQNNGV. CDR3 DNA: TGTGCCAGCAGCTTAGTAACAGGGTATTCCTACAATGAGCAGTTCTTC. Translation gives CASSLVTGYSYNEQFF.

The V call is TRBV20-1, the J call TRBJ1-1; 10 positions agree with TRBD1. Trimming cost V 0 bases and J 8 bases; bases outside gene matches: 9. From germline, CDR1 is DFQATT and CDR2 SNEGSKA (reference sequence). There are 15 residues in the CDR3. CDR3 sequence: CSAREESGQGTEAFF. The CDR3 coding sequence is TGCAGTGCTAGAGAGGAATCGGGACAGGGGACCGAAGCTTTCTTT.

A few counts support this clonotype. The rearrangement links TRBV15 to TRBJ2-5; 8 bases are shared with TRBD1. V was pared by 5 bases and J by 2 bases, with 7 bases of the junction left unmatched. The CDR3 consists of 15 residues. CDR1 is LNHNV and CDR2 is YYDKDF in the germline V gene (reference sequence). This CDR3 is CATSPRRGQQETQYF. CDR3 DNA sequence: TGTGCCACCAGCCCCCGCAGGGGGCAACAAGAGACCCAGTACTTC. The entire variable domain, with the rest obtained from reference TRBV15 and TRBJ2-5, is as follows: DAMVIQNPRYQVTQFGKPVTLSCSQTLNHNVMYWYQQKSSQAPKLLFHYYDKDFNNEADTPDNFQSRRPNTSFCFLDIRSPGLGDTAMYLCATSPRRGQQETQYFGPGTRLLVL.

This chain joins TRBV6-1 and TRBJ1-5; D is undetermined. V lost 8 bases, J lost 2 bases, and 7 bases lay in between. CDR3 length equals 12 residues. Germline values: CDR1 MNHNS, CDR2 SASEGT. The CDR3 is CASRLGNQPQHF. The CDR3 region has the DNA TGTGCCAGCCGGTTGGGCAATCAGCCCCAGCATTTT.

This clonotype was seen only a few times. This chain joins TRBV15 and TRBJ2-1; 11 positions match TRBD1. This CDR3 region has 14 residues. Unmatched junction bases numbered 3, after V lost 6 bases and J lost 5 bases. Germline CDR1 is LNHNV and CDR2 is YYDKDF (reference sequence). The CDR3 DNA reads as TGTGCCACCAGTCGGGACAGGGGGAACAATGAGCAGTTCTTC. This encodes CATSRDRGNNEQFF.

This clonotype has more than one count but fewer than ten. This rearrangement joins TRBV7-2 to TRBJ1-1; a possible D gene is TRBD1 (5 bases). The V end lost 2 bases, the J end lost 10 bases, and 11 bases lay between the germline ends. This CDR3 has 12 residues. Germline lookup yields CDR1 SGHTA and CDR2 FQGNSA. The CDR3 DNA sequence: TGTGCCAGCAGCTTATCGGCAGGGCCAGCTTTCTTT. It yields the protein CASSLSAGPAFF. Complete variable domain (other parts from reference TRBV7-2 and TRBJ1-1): GAGVSQSPSNKVTEKGKDVELRCDPISGHTALYWYRQSLGQGLEFLIYFQGNSAPDKSGLPSDRFSAERTGGSVSTLTIQRTQQEDSAVYLCASSLSAGPAFFGQGTRLTVV.

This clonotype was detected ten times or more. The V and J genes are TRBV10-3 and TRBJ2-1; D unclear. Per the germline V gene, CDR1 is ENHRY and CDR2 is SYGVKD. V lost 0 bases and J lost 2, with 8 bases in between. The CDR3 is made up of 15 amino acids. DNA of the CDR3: TGTGCCATCAGTGAGTCGCGCCTAGCCTACAATGAGCAGTTCTTC. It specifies CAISESRLAYNEQFF.

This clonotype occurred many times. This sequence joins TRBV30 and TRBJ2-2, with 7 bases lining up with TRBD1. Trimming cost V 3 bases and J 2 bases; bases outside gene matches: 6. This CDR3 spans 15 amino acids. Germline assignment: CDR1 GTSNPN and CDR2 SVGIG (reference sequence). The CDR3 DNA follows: TGTGCCTGGAGAGGGGGCAGGAAAAACACCGGGGAGCTGTTTTTT. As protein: CAWRGGRKNTGELFF.